Presented here are 20 T cell receptor beta chains from one specimen sequenced in a study of beta chain features in type 1 diabetes. Expressed TCRB transcripts were sequenced after all isolated RNA was converted to cDNA. The repertoire was sequenced with immunoSEQ multiplex PCR; TCRdb's copy has only in-frame clones and lacks some. The data show 150,000 or so clones, about 44% seen once. Sequencing was done on a sample of Tregs from blood. These receptors were collected from a man younger than 30 in good health.

The chain joins TRBV5-4 to TRBJ1-1, with 7 bases aligning to TRBD1. This CDR3 spans 14 amino acids. V shed 1 base, J shed 7 bases, and the junction held 7 bases outside the gene matches. In germline, CDR1 is SGHNT, CDR2 YYREEE (reference sequence). CDR3 sequence: CASSLMRGQGEAFF. The CDR3 coding sequence is TGTGCCAGCAGCTTGATGAGGGGGCAGGGTGAAGCTTTCTTT.

The chain has TRBV19 and TRBJ2-7; D possibly corresponds to TRBD2 (5 bases). The germline gives CDR1 LNHDA, CDR2 SQIVND (reference sequence). This CDR3 is built from 15 residues. Trimming stripped 4 bases from V and 4 bases from J, with 17 bases between. The CDR3 loop is CASSNGKPFPYEQYF. In nucleotides, the CDR3 is TGTGCCAGTAGTAACGGGAAACCCTTCCCTTACGAGCAGTACTTC.

This clone has just a few counts. Compared with germline, one end of the junction differs, possibly owing to a read error. The V call is TRBV6-6, the J call TRBJ2-7, with 9 bases that match TRBD2. Germline loops: CDR1 MNHNY, CDR2 SVGAGI (reference sequence). This CDR3 region has 13 residues. CDR3 in DNA: TGTGCCAGCAGTTACTCGGGGCTAGCGGGGATCCCGTTC. The encoded protein is CASSYSGLAGIPF.

The V gene is TRBV7-2, the J gene TRBJ2-2, with TRBD1 identical over 10 bases. Germline CDR1 is SGHTA and CDR2 is FQGNSA. The CDR3 is made up of 15 amino acids. V was pared by 4 bases and J by 5 bases, with 4 bases of the junction left unmatched. This chain's CDR3 is CASSSGQGRTGELFF. CDR3 nucleotide sequence: TGTGCCAGCAGCTCGGGACAGGGGAGGACCGGGGAGCTGTTTTTT.

The rearrangement joins TRBV27 to TRBJ2-4; no clear D gene. This CDR3 contains 16 residues. V gave up 4 bases and J gave up 0 bases, with 13 bases separating them. Germline lookup yields CDR1 MNHEY and CDR2 SMNVEV (reference sequence). In DNA, the CDR3 is TGTGCCAGCAGTTCCAACAGTTTCCTAGCCAAAAACATTCAGTACTTC. This sequence encodes CASSSNSFLAKNIQYF.

This clone has more than one count but fewer than ten. The V and J genes are TRBV29-1 and TRBJ2-3; 8 positions agree with TRBD2. The CDR3 totals 13 residues. The V segment lost 3 bases and the J segment 5 bases; nucleotides outside the gene matches: 4. Per the germline V gene, CDR1 is SQVTM and CDR2 is ANQGSEA. The CDR3 region is CSVDGGEQDTQYF. CDR3 bases: TGCAGCGTTGACGGGGGGGAGCAAGATACGCAGTATTTT.

CDR3 sequence: CASSLGSQLETQYF. The DNA for the CDR3 is TGCGCCAGCAGCTTGGGATCCCAGTTGGAGACCCAGTACTTC. This sequence joins TRBV5-1 and TRBJ2-5, with no clear D. Germline V gene lookup returns CDR1 SGHRS and CDR2 YFSETQ. Trimming removed 0 bases at V and 5 bases at J, with 11 bases between. CDR3 size: 14 residues.

The chain links TRBV5-8 to TRBJ2-6, with D maybe TRBD1 (5 bases). CDR1 is SGHTS and CDR2 is YDEGEE in the germline V gene. Trimming took off 4 bases at V and 2 bases at J, with 10 bases between the two ends. The CDR3 runs 15 residues. The CDR3 coding sequence is TGTGCCAGCAGCACAACAGGTGCTGGGGCCAACGTCCTGACTTTC. Residues: CASSTTGAGANVLTF.

V is TRBV5-4 and J is TRBJ2-3, with 12 nucleotides matching TRBD2. Germline CDR1 is SGHNT and CDR2 is YYREEE (reference sequence). The CDR3 runs 14 residues. Trimming took 3 bases from V and 4 from J; bases not matched to a gene: 0. The CDR3 loop is CASSSSGGADTQYF. The CDR3 DNA sequence: TGTGCCAGCAGCTCTAGCGGGGGGGCAGATACGCAGTATTTT.

V gene TRBV7-2 combines with J gene TRBJ2-7; 14 bases line up with TRBD2. Unmatched junction bases numbered 4, after V lost 3 bases and J lost 6 bases. The germline gives CDR1 SGHTA, CDR2 FQGNSA. The CDR3 runs 15 residues. CDR3 region: CASSFSGTSGGEQYF. As DNA, the CDR3 is TGTGCCAGCAGCTTCTCCGGGACTAGCGGGGGCGAGCAGTACTTC.

This clone was seen only a few times. This chain joins TRBV5-1 and TRBJ2-7, with TRBD1 identical over 7 bases. Trimming took 0 bases from V and 2 from J; bases not matched to a gene: 2. The CDR3 extends over 14 amino acids. The germline V gene has CDR1 SGHRS and CDR2 YFSETQ. DNA of the CDR3: TGCGCCAGCAGCTTGGACAGGGGTCCCTACGAGCAGTACTTC. Encoded protein: CASSLDRGPYEQYF.

The V call is TRBV29-1, the J call TRBJ2-7, with TRBD2 identical over 11 bases. Per germline, CDR1 SQVTM and CDR2 ANQGSEA. This CDR3 is 13 amino acids long. The junction had 3 bases not matched to a gene; V was cut back by 4 bases and J by 4 bases. CDR3: CSVGLAGIYEQYF. In DNA form, the CDR3 reads TGCAGCGTTGGACTAGCGGGGATATACGAGCAGTACTTC.

The rearrangement joins TRBV6-1 to TRBJ2-5; 8 bases align to TRBD2. Germline CDR1 is MNHNS and CDR2 is SASEGT. V lost 3 bases to trimming and J lost 5 bases; unmatched junction nucleotides: 5. This CDR3 comprises 14 residues. The CDR3 DNA follows: TGTGCCAGCAGTGATAACGGGGGGGCGGAGACCCAGTACTTC. Protein sequence: CASSDNGGAETQYF.

V gene TRBV5-1 combines with J gene TRBJ1-1; a possible D gene is TRBD1 (5 bases). The V end was cut by 0 bases, the J end by 5 bases, with 11 bases between. The CDR3 runs 14 residues. From germline, CDR1 is SGHRS and CDR2 YFSETQ. The CDR3 DNA is TGCGCCAGCAGCTTGGAAAGGGGTAGGACTGAAGCTTTCTTT. Protein: CASSLERGRTEAFF.

CDR3 loop: CASSEDFRTANTGELFF. The CDR3 bases are TGTGCCAGCAGTGAAGACTTTCGGACAGCGAACACCGGGGAGCTGTTTTTT. V is TRBV6-1 and J is TRBJ2-2, with D tentatively TRBD1 (6 bases). CDR1 and CDR2 (germline): MNHNS, SASEGT. CDR3 length equals 17 residues. V was trimmed by 1 base and J by 0 bases, leaving 12 bases between them.

The table lists this clone with a few counts. The genes are TRBV7-9 and TRBJ2-5; a possible D gene is TRBD2 (6 bases). Judging by the DNA end, TRBJ2-7 fits better; the J call may be wrong. Germline V lookup: CDR1 SEHNR, CDR2 FQNEAQ (reference sequence). This CDR3 spans 15 amino acids. The CDR3 protein is CASSPIRGLPYEQYF. The DNA of the CDR3 is TGTGCCAGCAGCCCCATCCGGGGGTTACCCTACGAGCAGTACTTC.

The V gene is TRBV20-1, the J gene TRBJ2-3, with TRBD2 identical over 8 bases. CDR1 and CDR2 from the germline V gene are DFQATT and SNEGSKA (reference sequence). The CDR3 extends over 11 amino acids. V shed 5 bases and J 10 bases; nucleotides not matched to a gene: 5. The CDR3 DNA reads as TGCAGTGCTCAAGGGACTAGAGCGCAGTATTTT. Residues: CSAQGTRAQYF.

This clone was observed a few times. Other DNA sequences in the same sample also yield this CDR3. The gene calls are TRBV4-2 and TRBJ2-7; 12 positions agree with TRBD2. The J segment lost 2 bases and the V segment lost 1 base, leaving 0 bases of the junction unmatched. The CDR3 totals 15 residues. In germline, CDR1 is LGHNA, CDR2 YNFKEQ. The CDR3 DNA reads TGTGCCAGCAGCCAAGGACTAGCGGGGGCCTACGAGCAGTACTTC. This gives the protein CASSQGLAGAYEQYF.

Details on this clone: An end of the junction differs from the germline gene, which may be a read error. The chain couples TRBV5-6 to TRBJ2-4, with D perhaps matching TRBD1 (6 bases). CDR1 is SGHDT and CDR2 is YYEEEE in the germline V gene. CDR3 size: 13 residues. This chain's CDR3 is CASSRTAENIQYF. The CDR3 region has the DNA TGTGCCAGCAGCCGGACAGCCGAAAACATTCAGTACTTC. The full variable domain, with the rest looked up from reference TRBV5-6 and TRBJ2-4, is DAGVTQSPTHLIKTRGQQVTLRCSPKSGHDTVSWYQQALGQGPQFIFQYYEEEERQRGNFPDRFSGHQFPNYSSELNVNALLLGDSALYLCASSRTAENIQYFGAGTRLSVL.

This clone was found a few times. The V and J genes are TRBV2 and TRBJ2-7; a weak D match, TRBD1 (5 bases). This CDR3 spans 13 amino acids. The V gene lost 4 bases and the J gene lost 3 bases, with 10 bases spanning the gap. Germline-derived CDR1 and CDR2 are SNHLY and FYNNEI. This CDR3 reads CASSAGRVYEQYF. CDR3 nucleotides: TGTGCCAGCAGTGCTGGCAGGGTCTACGAGCAGTACTTC.